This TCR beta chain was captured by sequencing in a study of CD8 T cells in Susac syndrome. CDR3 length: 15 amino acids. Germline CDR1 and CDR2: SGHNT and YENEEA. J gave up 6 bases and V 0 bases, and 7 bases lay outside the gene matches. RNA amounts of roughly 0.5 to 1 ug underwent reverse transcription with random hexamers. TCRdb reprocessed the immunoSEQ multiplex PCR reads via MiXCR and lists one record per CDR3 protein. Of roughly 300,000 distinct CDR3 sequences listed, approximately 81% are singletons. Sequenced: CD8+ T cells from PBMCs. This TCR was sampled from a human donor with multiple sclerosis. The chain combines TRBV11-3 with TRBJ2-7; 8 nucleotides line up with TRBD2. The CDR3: CASSLEGREVPEQYF. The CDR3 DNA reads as TGTGCCAGCAGCTTAGAAGGGCGGGAGGTCCCCGAGCAGTACTTC. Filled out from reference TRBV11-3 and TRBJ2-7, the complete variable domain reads EAGVVQSPRYKIIEKKQPVAFWCNPISGHNTLYWYLQNLGQGPELLIRYENEEAVDDSQLPKDRFSAERLKGVDSTLKIQPAELGDSAVYLCASSLEGREVPEQYFGPGTRLTVT.